The subject of this entry is one T cell receptor beta chain. This clonotype has just a few counts. Its specific antigen is unknown. No quality values exist for individual bases; no much larger clone is one base distant. Every donor was a healthy Caucasian. The twin cohort consisted of three pairs of female monozygotic twins, all aged 18 to 29 years. Positive isolation kits from Invitrogen were used to isolate CD4+ and CD8+ T cell populations. The germline V gene (reference sequence) provides CDR1 DFQATT and CDR2 SNEGSKA. The junction carries 21 bases between V and J, which are trimmed by 6 bases and 3 bases respectively. Taken from cysteine to phenylalanine, the CDR3 has 15 residues. Only CDR3 DNA is held: 45 bases, read in frame from base 1. Receptor libraries were prepared by 5' RACE. Sequencing was performed on an Illumina HiSeq 2000. Template switching introduced a universal primer binding site; the final cDNA contained a unique molecular identifier, enabling accurate counting of TCR cDNA molecules. Specific primers in the conserved constant-segment region were used to synthesize first-strand cDNA for TCR alpha and beta chains. To control for contamination, each cDNA library was double barcoded with a SMART-Mk sample barcode plus Illumina barcodes. TruSeq adapter sequences and Illumina sample barcodes were added in two successive PCR steps. The Illumina HiSeq platform was used with custom primers to sequence TCR alpha and beta cDNA libraries. As for how the authors treated the data: MiGEC was used to process raw reads and extract unique molecular identifiers, and MiXCR was used to find CDR3 positions. For each individual, recombination models were inferred using an EM algorithm with the repgenHMM and IGoR tools. The analysis of shared clonotypes was done with the tcR package in R, with sharing normalized by the product of cloneset sizes. To study raw recombination without the effects of thymic and clonal selection, out-of-frame nonproductive sequences were analyzed. TCRdb reprocessing: public reads trimmed at Q25 with fastp, clones called with MiXCR, in-frame beta chains kept. Each entry is one CDR3 protein sequence, shown with its most common DNA and genes. TCRdb's processing, not the authors' own work, is the source of the V and J calls. This sample comprises around 450,000 distinct CDR3 sequences, approximately 15% of them detected only once. Around 0.57% of the sample goes to the ten largest clones.

This record belongs to a study of identical twins (dated by TCRdb to 2015 to 2016). With respect to the entire study: TCR alpha and beta repertoires from monozygotic twins, unrelated adults of various ages and cord blood were deep-sequenced to test whether fetal clonotypes persist. To rule out contamination, the twin experiments were replicated at different times with different library preparation protocols. Broader findings and caveats from the paper: Out-of-frame TCR alpha sequences shared between twins showed an excess of low generation-probability sequences compared with coincidental sharing between unrelated individuals. In monozygotic twins, recombination models systematically underestimated out-of-frame TCR alpha sharing, but the models matched the sharing seen between unrelated individuals. Excess twin sharing in beta out-of-frame sequences was weaker because fewer shared sequences lowered the signal-to-noise ratio. Zero-insertion analyses could be partly confounded by invariant T cells such as MAIT and iNKT, though diverse VJ usage argued against such confounding for most clonotypes. Because the same donors could not be followed over many years, conclusions were based on cross-sectional statistical analysis. Fewer insertions were carried by abundant cord blood beta clonotypes, a similar but weaker trend appeared in young adult naive repertoires, and no such trend appeared in memory repertoires.

These data also featured in a second study, about yellow fever vaccine responses in identical twins. As the second publication notes: The T cell response to vaccination in identical twins was reported by the authors to appear partly convergent and partly personalized. In the study, vaccine-responding T cell clones were precisely tracked in identical twins.

The V gene is TRBV20-1 and the J gene is TRBJ2-7; the D gene is possibly TRBD1, with 5 bases matching. This TCR was recovered from a woman under 30 in good health. Source material: CD4+ T cells sorted from blood. The nucleotide sequence is given as TGCAGTGCCAAGCGCCCGACAGTTAACTACTACGAGCAGTACTTC. This encodes CSAKRPTVNYYEQYF.